One and the same sample provided the 17 T cell receptor beta chains below, sequenced in a study of T cells in Graves' hyperthyroidism and ophthalmopathy (dated by TCRdb to the late 2010s). Library method: multiplex PCR. TCRdb shows the sequencer as Illumina HiSeq 2000. The TCR beta CDR3 regions were amplified from the RNA transcripts. The first round of RT-PCR for the TCR CDR3 was performed with the HTBI primer set and the Qiagen OneStep RT-PCR kit. TCRdb redid the processing of the public reads, applying fastp at Q25 and MiXCR, and retained in-frame beta chains. Duplicate CDR3 protein sequences are folded into a single record with the most common DNA and genes. The sample includes about 350,000 distinct CDR3 sequences, with more than 11% observed a single time. The ten biggest clones cover about 22% of the sample. Material: blood. The receptors shown here come from a woman between 25 and 40 years old with Graves' hyperthyroidism.

About this clonotype: One end of the junction does not line up with germline, which may come from a read error. The chain carries TRBV18 and TRBJ2-7; 8 bases line up with TRBD1. CDR3 length: 13 residues. The V gene's germline CDR1 is KGHSH and CDR2 LQKENI. CDR3 in DNA: TGTGCCAGCTCACCAGGACAGGGATACGGGCAGTACTTC. Its protein is CASSPGQGYGQYF. Combining the CDR3 with reference TRBV18 and TRBJ2-7 gives the whole variable domain NAGVMQNPRHLVRRRGQEARLRCSPMKGHSHVYWYRQLPEEGLKFMVYLQKENIIDESGMPKERFSAEFPKEGPSILRIQQVVRGDSAAYFCASSPGQGYGQYFGPGTRLTVT.

Comments on this clonotype: A single base separates this from a much larger clone, so it may be a read error. The chain links TRBV2 to TRBJ2-3, with TRBD1 matching 9 bases. The ends lost 8 bases at V and 4 bases at J; junction bases unmatched: 7. CDR1 is SNHLY and CDR2 is FYNNEI in the germline V gene. The CDR3 is 14 amino acids. The CDR3 region is CASGKTGGADTQYF. CDR3 in DNA: TGTGCCAGCGGGAAAACAGGGGGCGCAGATACGCAGTATTTT.

This clonotype was recorded at least ten times. CDR3 sequence: CASTPQGKVDGYTF. CDR3 DNA sequence: TGTGCCAGCACCCCCCAGGGGAAGGTGGATGGCTACACCTTC. The chain joins TRBV28 to TRBJ1-2; a possible D gene is TRBD1 (6 bases). Germline CDR1 MDHEN, CDR2 SYDVKM. The CDR3 consists of 14 residues. V was shortened by 7 bases and J by 6 bases, with 18 bases between the two germline ends.

This clonotype was detected ten times or more. The CDR3 DNA sequence: TGTGCCAGCAGCTTGGGACTAGCGGGCTCCGCCTACGAGCAGTACTTC. Its protein product is CASSLGLAGSAYEQYF. The genes are TRBV11-2 and TRBJ2-7; 12 bases are a match to TRBD2. The CDR3 consists of 16 residues. Germline V lookup: CDR1 SGHAT, CDR2 FQNNGV. After removal of 3 bases from V and 2 bases from J, the junction contained 5 bases not matched to a gene.

The rearrangement uses TRBV4-2 and TRBJ2-2; possible D gene TRBD1, 6 bases. Germline CDR1 LGHNA, CDR2 YNFKEQ. The CDR3 sequence is 17 residues long. Trimming stripped 3 bases from V and 10 bases from J, with 24 bases between. This CDR3 is CASSHYGPGTPPEELFF. The CDR3 DNA sequence: TGTGCCAGCAGCCACTACGGACCCGGGACACCCCCGGAGGAGCTGTTTTTT.

This chain links TRBV5-6 with TRBJ2-5; 7 nucleotides match TRBD2. The germline CDR1 and CDR2 sequences are SGHDT and YYEEEE. The V segment lost 4 bases and the J segment 4 bases; nucleotides outside the gene matches: 7. The CDR3 has 14 residues. The CDR3 spells CASSPWTRGETQYF. The CDR3 region has the DNA TGTGCCAGCAGCCCCTGGACTAGAGGAGAGACCCAGTACTTC.

This clonotype was found many times. The chain couples TRBV12-3 or TRBV12-4 to TRBJ2-1, with D unclear. The ends were cut back, 6 bases at V and 0 bases at J, with 12 bases in the middle. The CDR3 sequence is 15 residues long. The CDR3 DNA is TGTGCCAGCAGAGCAAGCCGGCGCTCCTACAATGAGCAGTTCTTC. This sequence encodes CASRASRRSYNEQFF.

The gene calls are TRBV7-6 and TRBJ2-3; 9 nucleotides line up with TRBD2. Germline CDR1 and CDR2: SGHVS and FNYEAQ. The CDR3 extends over 16 amino acids. The trim removed 5 bases at V and 4 bases at J, leaving 10 bases unmatched. CDR3 residues: CASSLYLAGFADTQYF. The CDR3 coding sequence is TGTGCCAGCAGCCTATACCTAGCGGGATTTGCAGATACGCAGTATTTT.

This clonotype was seen repeatedly, ten times or more. This rearrangement joins TRBV30 to TRBJ2-3; D call uncertain. The V gene's germline CDR1 is GTSNPN and CDR2 SVGIG (reference sequence). V lost 8 bases and J lost 4, with 7 bases in between. This CDR3 contains 10 residues. The CDR3 spells CAAGSDTQYF. The CDR3 region has the DNA TGTGCCGCCGGTTCAGATACGCAGTATTTT.

The gene calls are TRBV18 and TRBJ2-2; tentative D call: TRBD1 (6 bases). Germline V gene sequence: CDR1 KGHSH, CDR2 LQKENI. With 6 bases removed from V and 0 bases from J, the gap between germline ends came to 14 bases. The CDR3 length is 16 residues. The CDR3 is CASSLRQVANTGELFF. The CDR3 DNA is TGTGCCAGCTCCCTTCGACAGGTAGCGAACACCGGGGAGCTGTTTTTT.

This clonotype was counted many times. The chain recombines TRBV27 with TRBJ1-5; D is undetermined. The germline V and J ends were trimmed by 6 bases and 6 bases, with 18 bases remaining between them. The CDR3 is made up of 15 amino acids. In germline, CDR1 is MNHEY, CDR2 SMNVEV (reference sequence). The DNA of the CDR3 is TGTGCCAGCAGGCTCGGGCCCGGTAAGGGTCAGCCCCAGCATTTT. Translating it yields CASRLGPGKGQPQHF.

This clonotype has at least ten counts. The chain has TRBV20-1 and TRBJ2-5; 10 bases are a match to TRBD2. The CDR3 is made up of 16 amino acids. The junction had 14 bases not matched to a gene; V was cut back by 6 bases and J by 4 bases. Germline values: CDR1 DFQATT, CDR2 SNEGSKA (reference sequence). In DNA, the CDR3 is TGCAGTGCCCCCGATCGGGAGCGGGAGGGGGGAGAGACCCAGTACTTC. Protein: CSAPDREREGGETQYF.

This clonotype has only one observation. With a much larger clone just one base away, this may be a read error. The chain joins TRBV28 to TRBJ1-4; D is uncertain. From germline, CDR1 is MDHEN and CDR2 SYDVKM. This CDR3 region has 16 residues. V was shortened by 6 bases and J by 4 bases, with 18 bases between the two germline ends. CDR3: CASRKTWHGLNEKLFF. CDR3 nucleotide sequence: TGTGCCAGCAGGAAGACTTGGCATGGCCTTAATGAAAAACTGTTTTTT.

This chain connects TRBV11-1 to TRBJ1-3, with 7 bases lining up with TRBD1. The germline V gene has CDR1 SGHAT and CDR2 FQDESV (reference sequence). CDR3 length: 16 residues. Unmatched junction bases numbered 8, after V lost 6 bases and J lost 0 bases. The CDR3 DNA reads TGTGCCAGCAGGCCCGGGACAGCCGGCTCTGGAAACACCATATATTTT. It encodes CASRPGTAGSGNTIYF.

This clonotype has more than one count but fewer than ten. The chain employs TRBV29-1 and TRBJ2-3; 9 bases are a match to TRBD2. V was pared by 4 bases and J by 6 bases, with 11 bases of the junction left unmatched. The CDR3 length is 15 residues. CDR1 is SQVTM, CDR2 ANQGSEA, per germline. The CDR3 sequence: CSVGASGTKEDTQYF. CDR3 coding DNA: TGCAGCGTTGGCGCTAGCGGGACGAAGGAGGATACGCAGTATTTT.

This sequence joins TRBV9 and TRBJ2-1; 9 bases agree with TRBD2. CDR1 and CDR2 (germline): SGDLS, YYNGEE. The CDR3 spans 14 residues. V shed 2 bases, J shed 6 bases, and the junction held 3 bases outside the gene matches. CDR3 nucleotides: TGTGCCAGCAGCGTGCTAGCGGGAATCAATGAGCAGTTCTTC. Protein sequence: CASSVLAGINEQFF.

This clonotype appeared many times. The chain recombines TRBV7-9 with TRBJ1-1; no clear D gene. Germline CDR1 SEHNR, CDR2 FQNEAQ (reference sequence). V was trimmed by 5 bases and J by 0 bases, leaving 16 bases between them. The CDR3 loop spans 16 amino acids. CDR3 protein: CASSPPLGGMNTEAFF. The CDR3 region has the DNA TGTGCCAGCAGCCCCCCCCTAGGAGGCATGAACACTGAAGCTTTCTTT.